The 9 T cell receptor beta chains given below trace back to one sample, sequenced in a study of blood T cell repertoires in COVID-19. Only in-frame clones appear in the TCRdb table, and some are missing; sequencing was by immunoSEQ multiplex PCR. The table has fewer than 200,000 clones, approximately 85% seen once; the top ten hold 9.8%. Material for sequencing was peripheral blood. Receptor source: an elderly woman with acute or convalescent COVID-19.

CDR3 DNA: TGTGCCAGCAGCTTAGCGCCGGGACAGGGGAGGTATGGCTACACCTTC. This gives the protein CASSLAPGQGRYGYTF. The chain recombines TRBV7-9 with TRBJ1-2; 10 bases are shared with TRBD1. Per the germline V gene, CDR1 is SEHNR and CDR2 is FQNEAQ (reference sequence). The V and J ends lost 0 bases and 5 bases, in that order; junction bases with no gene match: 6. The CDR3 loop spans 16 amino acids.

The gene calls are TRBV9 and TRBJ2-3; TRBD2 aligns across 11 bases. The germline CDR1 and CDR2 sequences are SGDLS and YYNGEE. This CDR3 has 16 amino acids. Trimming removed 4 bases from V and 2 bases from J; junction bases left unmatched: 6. The CDR3: CASSSTSGGLTDTQYF. Written as DNA, the CDR3 is TGTGCCAGCAGCTCTACTAGCGGGGGCCTCACAGATACGCAGTATTTT.

The chain employs TRBV18 and TRBJ2-2; TRBD1 agrees at 11 bases. Trimming took 6 bases from V and 4 from J; bases not matched to a gene: 4. CDR1 KGHSH and CDR2 LQKENI come from the germline V gene. This CDR3 has 15 residues. The CDR3 loop reads CASSLGQGATGELFF. CDR3 DNA: TGTGCCAGCTCGCTTGGACAGGGGGCCACCGGGGAGCTGTTTTTT.

This chain joins TRBV7-7 and TRBJ2-5; 8 bases agree with TRBD1. This CDR3 is 14 amino acids long. V gave up 5 bases and J gave up 2 bases; unmatched junction bases: 4. CDR1 is SSHAT, CDR2 FNYEAQ, per germline (reference sequence). The CDR3 region has the DNA TGTGCCAGCAGCACAGGGGGGCCTCAAGAGACCCAGTACTTC. Amino acid sequence: CASSTGGPQETQYF.

The rearrangement links TRBV24-1 to TRBJ1-2; 7 nucleotides match TRBD1. CDR1 is KGHDR, CDR2 SFDVKD, per germline. V dropped 5 bases and J dropped 4; count of bases not matched to a gene: 9. CDR3 size: 15 residues. Here the CDR3 reads CATSADRTTPYGYTF. The CDR3 DNA is TGTGCCACCAGTGCGGACAGGACCACCCCCTATGGCTACACCTTC.

This sequence joins TRBV18 and TRBJ2-2, with a possible D match to TRBD1 (7 bases). Per germline, CDR1 KGHSH and CDR2 LQKENI. This CDR3 is 16 amino acids long. The V gene lost 3 bases and the J gene lost 5 bases, with 16 bases spanning the gap. CDR3: CASSPGGGGETGELFF. CDR3 DNA: TGTGCCAGCTCACCCGGCGGAGGGGGCGAAACCGGGGAGCTGTTTTTT.

This rearrangement joins TRBV6-5 to TRBJ1-1, with D maybe TRBD1 (5 bases). Germline lookup yields CDR1 MNHEY and CDR2 SVGAGI. V lost 2 bases and J 3 bases, leaving 16 bases between the germline ends. The length of the CDR3 is 16 residues. The chain's CDR3 is CASSYQTPTVDTEAFF. CDR3 nucleotide sequence: TGTGCCAGCAGTTACCAGACACCGACAGTAGACACTGAAGCTTTCTTT.

The chain carries TRBV7-2 and TRBJ2-7; 9 nucleotides line up with TRBD2. The CDR3 is made up of 14 amino acids. The germline CDR1 and CDR2 sequences are SGHTA and FQGNSA. Trimming at V came to 6 bases and at J to 0 bases, leaving 3 bases not matched to a gene. The CDR3, as DNA: TGTGCCAGCAGGCTAGCGGGGAGCTCCTACGAGCAGTACTTC. Translating gives CASRLAGSSYEQYF. The full variable domain, its missing parts supplied by reference TRBV7-2 and TRBJ2-7, is GAGVSQSPSNKVTEKGKDVELRCDPISGHTALYWYRQSLGQGLEFLIYFQGNSAPDKSGLPSDRFSAERTGGSVSTLTIQRTQQEDSAVYLCASRLAGSSYEQYFGPGTRLTVT.

The chain links TRBV5-4 to TRBJ2-7; possible D gene TRBD1, 6 bases. Germline V gives CDR1 SGHNT, CDR2 YYREEE (reference sequence). Trimming pared 4 bases from V and 4 bases from J, leaving 9 bases between. The CDR3 covers 12 residues. The CDR3 DNA reads TGTGCCAGCAGCCCCGGACAGTACGAGCAGTACTTC. Translating it yields CASSPGQYEQYF.